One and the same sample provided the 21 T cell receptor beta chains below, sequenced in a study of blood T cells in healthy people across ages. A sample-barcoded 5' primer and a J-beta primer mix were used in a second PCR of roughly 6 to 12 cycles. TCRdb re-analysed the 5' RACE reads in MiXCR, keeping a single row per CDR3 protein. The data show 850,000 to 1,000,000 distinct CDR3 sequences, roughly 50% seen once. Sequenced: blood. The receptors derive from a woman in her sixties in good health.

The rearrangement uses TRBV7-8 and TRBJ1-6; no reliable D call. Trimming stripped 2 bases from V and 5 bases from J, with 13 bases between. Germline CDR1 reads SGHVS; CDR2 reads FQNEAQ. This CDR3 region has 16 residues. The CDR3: CASSLNRPTDNSPLHF. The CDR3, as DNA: TGTGCCAGCAGCTTAAATCGCCCGACCGATAATTCACCCCTCCACTTT.

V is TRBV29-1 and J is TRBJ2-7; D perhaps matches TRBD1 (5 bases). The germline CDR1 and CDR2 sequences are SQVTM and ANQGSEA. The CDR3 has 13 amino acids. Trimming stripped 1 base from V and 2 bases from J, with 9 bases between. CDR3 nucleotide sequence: TGCAGCGTTGAAGGGGTCAGGGCCTACGAGCAGTACTTC. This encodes CSVEGVRAYEQYF.

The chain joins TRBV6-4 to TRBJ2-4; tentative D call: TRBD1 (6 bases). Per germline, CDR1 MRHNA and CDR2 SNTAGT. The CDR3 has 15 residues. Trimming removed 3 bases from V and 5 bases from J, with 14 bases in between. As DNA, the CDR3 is TGTGCCAGCAGTGAGACCCAGGGGAGAGAAAACATTCAGTACTTC. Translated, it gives CASSETQGRENIQYF.

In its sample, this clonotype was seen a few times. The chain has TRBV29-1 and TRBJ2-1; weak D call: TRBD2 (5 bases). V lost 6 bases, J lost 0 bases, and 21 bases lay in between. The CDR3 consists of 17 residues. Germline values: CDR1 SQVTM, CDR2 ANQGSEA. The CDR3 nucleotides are TGCAGCGTAGGACTTACCGTTATCGTGAGCTCCTACAATGAGCAGTTCTTC. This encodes CSVGLTVIVSSYNEQFF.

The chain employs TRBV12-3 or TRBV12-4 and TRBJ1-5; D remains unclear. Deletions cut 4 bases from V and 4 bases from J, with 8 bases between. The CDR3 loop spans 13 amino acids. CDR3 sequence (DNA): TGTGCCAGCAGTTACGCCCGTAATCAGCCCCAGCATTTT. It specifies CASSYARNQPQHF.

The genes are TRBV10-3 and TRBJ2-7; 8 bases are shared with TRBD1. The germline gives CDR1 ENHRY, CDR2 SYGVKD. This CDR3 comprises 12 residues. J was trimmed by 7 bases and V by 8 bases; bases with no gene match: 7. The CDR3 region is CAIGQGAREQYF. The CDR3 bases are TGTGCCATCGGGCAGGGGGCAAGGGAGCAGTACTTC.

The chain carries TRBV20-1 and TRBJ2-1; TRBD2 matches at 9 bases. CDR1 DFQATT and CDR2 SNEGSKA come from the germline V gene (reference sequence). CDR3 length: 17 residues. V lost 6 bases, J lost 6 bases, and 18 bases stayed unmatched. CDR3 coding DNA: TGCAGTGCCCCTACAACTCACTGGCGGGAGGGCGGCAATGAGCAGTTCTTC. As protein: CSAPTTHWREGGNEQFF.

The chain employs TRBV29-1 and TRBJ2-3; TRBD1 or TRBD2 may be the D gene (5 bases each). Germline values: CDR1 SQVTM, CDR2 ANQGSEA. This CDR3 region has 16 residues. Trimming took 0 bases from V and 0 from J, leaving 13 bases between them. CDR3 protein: CSVEDPGRDSTDTQYF. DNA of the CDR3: TGCAGCGTTGAAGATCCGGGGCGTGACAGCACAGATACGCAGTATTTT.

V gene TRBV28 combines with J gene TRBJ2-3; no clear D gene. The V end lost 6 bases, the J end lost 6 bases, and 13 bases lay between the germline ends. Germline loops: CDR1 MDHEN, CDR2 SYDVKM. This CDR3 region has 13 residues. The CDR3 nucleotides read TGTGCCAGCAGCGACGGAGCATGGGATACGCAGTATTTT. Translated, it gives CASSDGAWDTQYF.

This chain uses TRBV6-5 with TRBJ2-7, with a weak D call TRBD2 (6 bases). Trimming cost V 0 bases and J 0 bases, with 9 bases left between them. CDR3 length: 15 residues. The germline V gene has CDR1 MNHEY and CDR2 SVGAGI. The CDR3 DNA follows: TGTGCCAGCAGTTACTCCGACGGGGGCTCCTACGAGCAGTACTTC. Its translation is CASSYSDGGSYEQYF.

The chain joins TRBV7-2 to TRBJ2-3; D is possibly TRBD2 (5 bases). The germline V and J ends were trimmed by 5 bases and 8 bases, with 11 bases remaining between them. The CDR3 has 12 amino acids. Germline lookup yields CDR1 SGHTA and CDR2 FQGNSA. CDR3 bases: TGTGCCAGCAGCGTGGACTTTGGTACGCAGTATTTT. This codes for CASSVDFGTQYF.

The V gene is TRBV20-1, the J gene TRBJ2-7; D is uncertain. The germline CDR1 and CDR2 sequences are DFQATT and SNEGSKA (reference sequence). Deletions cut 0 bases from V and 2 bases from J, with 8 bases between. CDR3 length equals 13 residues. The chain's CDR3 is CSARDPPAYEQYF. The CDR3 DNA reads TGCAGTGCTAGAGATCCCCCAGCCTACGAGCAGTACTTC.

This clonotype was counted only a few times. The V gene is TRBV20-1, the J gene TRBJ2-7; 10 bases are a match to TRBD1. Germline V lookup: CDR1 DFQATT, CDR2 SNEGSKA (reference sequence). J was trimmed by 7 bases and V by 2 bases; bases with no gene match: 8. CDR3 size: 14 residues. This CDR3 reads CSARHRDRGGEQYF. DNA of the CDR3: TGCAGTGCTAGACACCGGGACAGGGGAGGAGAGCAGTACTTC.

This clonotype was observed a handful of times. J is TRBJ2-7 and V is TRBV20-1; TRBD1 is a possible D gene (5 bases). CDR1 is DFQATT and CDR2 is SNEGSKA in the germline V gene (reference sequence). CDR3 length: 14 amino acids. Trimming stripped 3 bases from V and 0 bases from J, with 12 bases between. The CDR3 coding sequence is TGCAGTGCTAGGGGGCGCATCCCCTCCTACGAGCAGTACTTC. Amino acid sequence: CSARGRIPSYEQYF.

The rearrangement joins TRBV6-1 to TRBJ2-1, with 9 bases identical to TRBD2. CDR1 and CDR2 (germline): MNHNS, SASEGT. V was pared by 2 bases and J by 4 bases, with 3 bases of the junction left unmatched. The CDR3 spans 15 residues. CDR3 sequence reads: CASSESSGAYNEQFF. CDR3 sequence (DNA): TGTGCCAGCAGTGAATCTAGCGGGGCATACAATGAGCAGTTCTTC.

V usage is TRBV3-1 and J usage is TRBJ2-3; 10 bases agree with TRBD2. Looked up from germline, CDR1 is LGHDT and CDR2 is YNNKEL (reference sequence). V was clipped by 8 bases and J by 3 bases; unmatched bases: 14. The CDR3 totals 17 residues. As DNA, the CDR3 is TGTGCCAGCGCCCCGGGAGGGACTAGCGTGTCGACAGATACGCAGTATTTT. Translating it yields CASAPGGTSVSTDTQYF.

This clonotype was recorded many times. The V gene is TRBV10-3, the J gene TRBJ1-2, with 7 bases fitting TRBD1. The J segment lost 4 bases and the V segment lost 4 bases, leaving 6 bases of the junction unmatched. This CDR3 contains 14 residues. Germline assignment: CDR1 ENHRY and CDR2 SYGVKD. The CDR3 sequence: CAISGQGSSYGYTF. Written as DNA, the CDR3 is TGTGCCATCAGTGGACAGGGATCCTCCTATGGCTACACCTTC.

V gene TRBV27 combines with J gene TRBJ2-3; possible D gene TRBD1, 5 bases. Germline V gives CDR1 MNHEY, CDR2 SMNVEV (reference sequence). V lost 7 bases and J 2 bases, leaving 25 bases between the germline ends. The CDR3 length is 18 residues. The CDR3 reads CASIPLTAGLGLTDTQYF. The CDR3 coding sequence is TGTGCCAGCATTCCCTTAACGGCAGGGCTGGGGCTCACAGATACGCAGTATTTT.

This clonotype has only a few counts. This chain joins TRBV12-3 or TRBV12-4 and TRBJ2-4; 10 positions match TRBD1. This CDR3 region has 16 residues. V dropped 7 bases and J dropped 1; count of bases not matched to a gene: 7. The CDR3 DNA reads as TGTGCCAGCACCATCGGACAGGGGGTGGCCAAAAACATTCAGTACTTC. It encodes CASTIGQGVAKNIQYF.

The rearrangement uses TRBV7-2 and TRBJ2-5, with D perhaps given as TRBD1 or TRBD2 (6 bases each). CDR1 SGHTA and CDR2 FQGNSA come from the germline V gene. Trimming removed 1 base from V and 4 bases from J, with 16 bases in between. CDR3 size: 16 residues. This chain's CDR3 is CASSLEGGGVGETQYF. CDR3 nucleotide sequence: TGTGCCAGCAGCTTAGAGGGGGGAGGAGTAGGAGAGACCCAGTACTTC.

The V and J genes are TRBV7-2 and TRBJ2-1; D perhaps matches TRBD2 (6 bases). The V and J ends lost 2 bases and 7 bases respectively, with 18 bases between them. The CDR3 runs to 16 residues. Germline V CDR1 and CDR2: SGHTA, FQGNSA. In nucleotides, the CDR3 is TGTGCCAGCAGCTTAAGGACTCGATGGGGGGAAAATGAGCAGTTCTTC. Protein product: CASSLRTRWGENEQFF.